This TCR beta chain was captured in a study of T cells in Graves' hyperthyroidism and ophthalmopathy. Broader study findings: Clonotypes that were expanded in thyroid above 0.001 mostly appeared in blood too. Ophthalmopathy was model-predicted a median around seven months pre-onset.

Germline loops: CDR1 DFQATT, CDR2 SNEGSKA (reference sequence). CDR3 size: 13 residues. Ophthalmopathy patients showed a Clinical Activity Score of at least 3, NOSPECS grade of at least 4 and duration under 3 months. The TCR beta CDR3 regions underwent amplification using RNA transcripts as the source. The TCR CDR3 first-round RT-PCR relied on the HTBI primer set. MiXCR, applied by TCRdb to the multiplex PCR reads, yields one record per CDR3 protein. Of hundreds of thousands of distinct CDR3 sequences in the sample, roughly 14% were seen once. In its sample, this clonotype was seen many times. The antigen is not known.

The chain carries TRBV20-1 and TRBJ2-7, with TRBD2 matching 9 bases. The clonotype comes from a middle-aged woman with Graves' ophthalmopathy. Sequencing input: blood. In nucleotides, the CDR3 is TGCAGCCTAGCGGGAAAGGGCCTCTACGAGCAGTACTTC. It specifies CSLAGKGLYEQYF.